The sequence of this TCR beta chain was determined in a study of long-term antiretroviral therapy in people with HIV (dated by TCRdb to between 2020 and 2023). Study-level background: Collection of the earliest samples took place about a decade ahead of the 2015 WHO recommendation for immediate ART, at a time when ART was typically delayed until CD4 counts fell. Of the 30 participants with HIV, approximately 11 were female. Whether ART initiation and durable HIV suppression were associated with changes in peripheral blood TRB repertoire composition and diversity was tested in a retrospective serial study. No cross-contamination during QIAcube processing turned up in test extractions that ran a monoclonal T-cell line alongside approximately 35 polyclonal samples. From some 33 adults with confirmed HIV infection, the cohort provided 150 to 200 cryopreserved PBMC samples, gathered serially across a mean of around 6 years (range 1-12).

To be included, a participant needed at least one PBMC sample from before ART initiation plus at least two post-ART samples. Every participant with HIV received treatment in the United States of America. Before DNA extraction, cryopreserved samples of roughly 0.9-11 million PBMC were thawed and washed. At the time of the earliest PBMC sample, participants with HIV were aged between about 20 and 55 years. Per participant, PBMC samples came from 1-4 timepoints prior to ART initiation and 2-8 timepoints following ART initiation, for a median of 7 samples. For every participant, serial HIV viral load, CD4+ T-cell count, ART history and demographic data were obtained. Genomic DNA was extracted from unsorted PBMC with a Qiagen kit on a QIAcube, processed in batches of 12 samples. Of note for this clone: This clone's antigen is unknown. Nothing much larger sits one base from this clone, and base qualities are not available.

From cysteine to phenylalanine, the CDR3 is 14 amino acids long. Of all the DNA, just the CDR3 is kept, 42 bases in frame from base 1. V is cut by 4 bases and J by 0 bases, and the space between the germline ends is 10 bases. Via the germline V gene (reference sequence), CDR1 is LNHDA and CDR2 SQIVND. The immunoSEQ hsTCRB v3.0 assay was used at survey level resolution to sequence the TRB variable region. A depth of about 40,000-50,000 T-cell genomes per sample was targeted for TRB sequencing. Pooled TRB libraries were sequenced on an Illumina MiSeq with a v3 150-cycle kit. As for how the authors treated the data: Repertoire analysis was performed in R inside a reproducible Nextflow workflow that covered QC, data transformation and analysis. LymphoSeq2, an R package for exploring AIRR-Seq data, was used to implement custom analyses. A few samples that produced fewer than 5000 total TRB sequences were removed, so 150 to 200 HIV repertoires were analyzed. Of the roughly 180 retained HIV repertoires, over 55 were collected before and approximately 130 after ART initiation. Each repertoire was downsampled to 5000 TRB nucleotide sequences, and summary statistics were averaged across 100 downsampling iterations. The analysis kept only TRB sequences whose CDR3 regions were at least seven amino acids long. Diversity was assessed using a clonality score derived from Shannon entropy and using the Gini coefficient. Repertoire networks linked the top 5000 CDR3 amino acid sequences whenever two sequences differed by an edit distance of one. For TRB CDR3 amino acid sequences, GLIPH2 was used to predict antigen specificity groups and MHC restriction. CDR3 amino acid sequences were matched against VDJdb and McPAS-TCR to flag known CMV, EBV, HIV or tissue antigen associations. Pre-ART, post-ART and control groups were compared with Wilcoxon signed-rank tests and Holm-Bonferroni correction. In TCRdb, the immuneACCESS table is reduced to in-frame sequences with V and J assigned. These tables do not hold every clone; where another copy was compared, an unresolved V gene accounts for under half, and the others remain unexplained. For V, J and clone size, that table is used; D and trimming come from the DNA. This sample holds 30,000 to 40,000 clones; about 74% were observed only once. Clones ranked in the top ten supply just over 7% of the sample.

Broad study findings and their caveats: Because PBMC availability was limited, only the TCR beta chain was sequenced, with no alpha chain pairing. Narrower CDR3 length ranges were observed in HIV repertoires than in controls, and an antigen-experienced repertoire with only a slight naive shift after ART was suggested by the network structure. No data were available on ART adherence, viral resistance or therapy changes, limiting inferences about post-ART repertoire changes. Because cell numbers in pre-ART samples were limited, unsorted PBMC were profiled instead of sorted CD4+ and CD8+ T cells. ART initiation was associated with a significant increase in TRB diversity, but diversity stayed significantly below transplant donor controls even after long-term ART. The samples were dated from about 2004 to 2017, and the ART regimens that were used may be less effective than current ART regimens. The repertoire was dominated across all time points by expanded TRB clones identified before ART initiation, although this dominance was seen to fluctuate and to decrease in many PLHIV after ART.

The sequence came from a woman between 45 and 65 years old with HIV. The rearrangement joined TRBV19 to TRBJ2-7; the best D guess is TRBD1, with 5 bases matching. This material consisted of unsorted PBMCs, taken 2 years after starting antiretroviral therapy. The CDR3 amino acid sequence is: CASSTSRDSYEQYF. The nucleotides are TGTGCCAGTAGTACTTCCAGGGACTCCTACGAGCAGTACTTC. With all but the CDR3 taken from the reference TRBV19 and TRBJ2-7 genes, the full variable domain is: DGGITQSPKYLFRKEGQNVTLSCEQNLNHDAMYWYRQDPGQGLRLIYYSQIVNDFQKGDIAEGYSVSREKKESFPLTVTSAQKNPTAFYLCASSTSRDSYEQYFGPGTRLTVT.